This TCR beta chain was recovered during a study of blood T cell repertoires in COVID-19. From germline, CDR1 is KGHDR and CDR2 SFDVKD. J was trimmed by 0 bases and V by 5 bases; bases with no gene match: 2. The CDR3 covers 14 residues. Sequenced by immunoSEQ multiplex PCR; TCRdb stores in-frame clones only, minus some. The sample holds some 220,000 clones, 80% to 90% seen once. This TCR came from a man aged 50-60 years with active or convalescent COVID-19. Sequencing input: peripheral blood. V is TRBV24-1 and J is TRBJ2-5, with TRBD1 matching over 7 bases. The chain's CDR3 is CATSGTGDQETQYF. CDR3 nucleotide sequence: TGTGCCACCAGTGGGACAGGAGACCAAGAGACCCAGTACTTC.